Listed below are T cell receptor beta chains from one sample, sequenced in a study of T cell responses to AZD1222 COVID-19 vaccine. Only in-frame clones appear in the TCRdb table, and some are missing; sequencing was by immunoSEQ multiplex PCR. The sample has about 160,000 clones, 90% to 95% seen once. Sequenced here: peripheral blood, sampled on day 0 of AZD1222 vaccination. The receptors derive from an adult in good health. The CDR3 runs from the conserved cysteine through the conserved F or W. The D gene is left open where the match is weak. Not every row has a clone size; where given, it reads once, few, many or a size class.

j_call cdr3_length v_call d_call clone_size cdr3_nt cdr3_aa
TRBJ1-3 16 TRBV2 TRBD1 NA TGTGCCAGCAGTGAACCGGGACAGGGCTTTGGAAACACCATATATTTT CASSEPGQGFGNTIYF
TRBJ1-3 17 TRBV7-9 NA NA TGTGCCAGCAGCTTAAGTCCAGGGGAACATTCTGGAAACACCATATATTTT CASSLSPGEHSGNTIYF
TRBJ1-5 13 TRBV6-5 NA NA TGTGCCAGCAGTTACAGGGAGGGGCAGCCCCAGCATTTT CASSYREGQPQHF
TRBJ1-5 14 TRBV3-1/TRBV3-2 NA few TGTGCCAGCAGCCGAGGGACTTTAGATCAGCCCCAGCATTTT CASSRGTLDQPQHF
TRBJ1-5 14 TRBV19 NA NA TGTGCCAGTAGTTCACAGAGTCTTGGTCAGCCCCAGCATTTT CASSSQSLGQPQHF
TRBJ1-2 14 TRBV27 NA NA TGTGCCAGCAGTTTGCATAACTCGGGCTATGGCTACACCTTC CASSLHNSGYGYTF
TRBJ2-5 15 TRBV2 NA NA TGTGCCAGCAGTGAAGCGGGTCACCACCAAGAGACCCAGTACTTC CASSEAGHHQETQYF
TRBJ2-5 16 TRBV5-4 TRBD2 NA TGTGCCAGCAGCCCACCGAGACTAGCGGGAAGCGAGACCCAGTACTTC CASSPPRLAGSETQYF
TRBJ1-3 13 TRBV11-3 NA NA TGTGCCAGCGTCGAGGGGGGAGGCCGAACCATATATTTT CASVEGGGRTIYF
TRBJ2-5 13 TRBV27 TRBD1 NA TGTGCCAGCAGTTTTGGGACAGCAGAGACCCAGTACTTC CASSFGTAETQYF
TRBJ1-2 14 TRBV3-1/TRBV3-2 NA NA TGTGCCAGCAGCCCGACGCTGGGTATTCATGGCTACACCTTC CASSPTLGIHGYTF
TRBJ1-1 13 TRBV27 NA NA TGTGCCAGCAGGGGGGTTACAGGCGCTGAAGCTTTCTTT CASRGVTGAEAFF
TRBJ1-5 16 TRBV7-2 TRBD1 NA TGTGCCAGCAGCTTAGTCCAGGGGGCGGGCAATCAGCCCCAGCATTTT CASSLVQGAGNQPQHF
TRBJ1-5 14 TRBV19 TRBD1 NA TGTGCCAGTAGTCCCGGACAGGTCCTCTCGGCCCAGCATTTT CASSPGQVLSAQHF
TRBJ2-5 15 TRBV7-9 NA NA TGTGCCAGCGGAGGGGCAGGGGATAGTTCGGAGACCCAGTACTTC CASGGAGDSSETQYF
TRBJ1-1 17 TRBV11-3 NA NA TGTGCCAGCAGTCCCGAGGACAGAGCTACTTTGCGTACTGAAGCTTTCTTT CASSPEDRATLRTEAFF
TRBJ2-2 15 TRBV7-3 NA NA TGTGCCAGCAGGGCGGACTGGCAGAACACCGGGGAGCTGTTTTTT CASRADWQNTGELFF
TRBJ1-1 16 TRBV5-8 TRBD1 NA TGTGCCAGCAGCAACACCTCCCGGGACAGGGGAGTGGGAGCTTTCTTT CASSNTSRDRGVGAFF
TRBJ2-1 11 TRBV20-1 NA NA TGCAGTGCTAGAGGCGAGCAAAGGCAGTTCTTC CSARGEQRQFF
TRBJ2-7 16 TRBV9 TRBD1 NA TGTGCCAGCAGCCCAGGGACAGGGGCAAGATTCGACGAGCAGTACTTC CASSPGTGARFDEQYF
TRBJ1-2 14 TRBV25-1 NA NA TGTGCCAGCAGTGACCTCGAGTTTAACTATGGCTACACCTTC CASSDLEFNYGYTF